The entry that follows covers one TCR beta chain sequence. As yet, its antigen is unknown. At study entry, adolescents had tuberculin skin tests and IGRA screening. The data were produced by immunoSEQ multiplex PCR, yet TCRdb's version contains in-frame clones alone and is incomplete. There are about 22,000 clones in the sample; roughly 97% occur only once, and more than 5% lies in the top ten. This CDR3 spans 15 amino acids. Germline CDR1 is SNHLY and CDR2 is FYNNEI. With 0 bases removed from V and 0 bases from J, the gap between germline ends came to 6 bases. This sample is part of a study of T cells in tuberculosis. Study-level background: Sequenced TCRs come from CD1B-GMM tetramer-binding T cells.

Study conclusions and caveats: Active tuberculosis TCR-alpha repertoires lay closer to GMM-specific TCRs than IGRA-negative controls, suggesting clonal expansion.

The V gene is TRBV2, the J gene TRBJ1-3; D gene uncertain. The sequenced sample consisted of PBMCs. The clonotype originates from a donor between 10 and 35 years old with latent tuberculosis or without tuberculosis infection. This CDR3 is CASSEAAYSGNTIYF. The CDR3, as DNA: TGTGCCAGCAGTGAAGCCGCCTACTCTGGAAACACCATATATTTT.